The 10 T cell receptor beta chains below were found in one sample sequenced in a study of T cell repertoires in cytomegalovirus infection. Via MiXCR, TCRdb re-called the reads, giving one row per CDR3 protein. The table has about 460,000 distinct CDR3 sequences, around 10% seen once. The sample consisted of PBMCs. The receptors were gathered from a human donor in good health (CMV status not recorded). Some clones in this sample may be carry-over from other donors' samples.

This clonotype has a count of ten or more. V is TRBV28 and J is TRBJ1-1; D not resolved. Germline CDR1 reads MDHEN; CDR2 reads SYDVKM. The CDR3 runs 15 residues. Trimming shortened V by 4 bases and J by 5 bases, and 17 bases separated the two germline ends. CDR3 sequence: CASSSTQRFRTEAFF. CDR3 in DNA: TGTGCCAGCAGTTCCACCCAACGTTTTCGGACTGAAGCTTTCTTT.

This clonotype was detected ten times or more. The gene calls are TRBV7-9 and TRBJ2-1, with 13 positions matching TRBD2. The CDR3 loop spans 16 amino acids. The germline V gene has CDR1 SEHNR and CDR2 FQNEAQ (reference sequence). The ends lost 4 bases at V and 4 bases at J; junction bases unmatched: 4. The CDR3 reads CASSSTSGRGYNEQFF. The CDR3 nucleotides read TGTGCCAGCAGCTCCACTAGCGGGAGGGGATACAATGAGCAGTTCTTC. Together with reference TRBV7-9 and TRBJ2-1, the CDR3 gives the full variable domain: DTGVSQNPRHKITKRGQNVTFRCDPISEHNRLYWYRQTLGQGPEFLTYFQNEAQLEKSRLLSDRFSAERPKGSFSTLEIQRTEQGDSAMYLCASSSTSGRGYNEQFFGPGTRLTVL.

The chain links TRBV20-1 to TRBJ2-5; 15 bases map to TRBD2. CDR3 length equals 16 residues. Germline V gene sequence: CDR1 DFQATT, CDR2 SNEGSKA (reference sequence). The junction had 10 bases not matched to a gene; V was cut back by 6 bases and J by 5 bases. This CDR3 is CSALPPGTSGRETQYF. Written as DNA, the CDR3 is TGCAGTGCCCTTCCCCCCGGGACTAGCGGGAGGGAGACCCAGTACTTC.

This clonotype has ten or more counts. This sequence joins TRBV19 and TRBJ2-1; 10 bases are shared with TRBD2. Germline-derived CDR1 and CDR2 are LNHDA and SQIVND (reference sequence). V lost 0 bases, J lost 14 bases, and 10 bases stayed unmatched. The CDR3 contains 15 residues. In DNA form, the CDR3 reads TGTGCCAGTAGTATAGATGGTAGCGGGAGGCCCGGGGAGTTCTTC. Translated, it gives CASSIDGSGRPGEFF.

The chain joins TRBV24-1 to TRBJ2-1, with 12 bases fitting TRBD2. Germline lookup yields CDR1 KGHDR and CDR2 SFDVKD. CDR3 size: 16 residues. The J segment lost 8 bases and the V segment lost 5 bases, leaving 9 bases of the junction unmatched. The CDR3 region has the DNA TGTGCCACCAGTGGCGAGACTAGCGGGAGAGGCGATGAGCAGTTCTTC. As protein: CATSGETSGRGDEQFF.

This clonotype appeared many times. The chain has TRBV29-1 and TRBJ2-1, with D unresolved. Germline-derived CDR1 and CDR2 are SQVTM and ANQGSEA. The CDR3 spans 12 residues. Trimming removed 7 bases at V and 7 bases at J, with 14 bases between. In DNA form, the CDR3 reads TGCAGCGGAAGGCAGGATGGGAATGAGCAGTTCTTC. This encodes CSGRQDGNEQFF.

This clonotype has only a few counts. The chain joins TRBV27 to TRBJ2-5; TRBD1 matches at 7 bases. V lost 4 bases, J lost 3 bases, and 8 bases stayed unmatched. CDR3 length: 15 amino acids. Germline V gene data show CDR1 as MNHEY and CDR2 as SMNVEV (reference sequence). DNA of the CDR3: TGTGCCAGCAGTTCCTGGACAGGTACAAAAGAGACCCAGTACTTC. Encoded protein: CASSSWTGTKETQYF.

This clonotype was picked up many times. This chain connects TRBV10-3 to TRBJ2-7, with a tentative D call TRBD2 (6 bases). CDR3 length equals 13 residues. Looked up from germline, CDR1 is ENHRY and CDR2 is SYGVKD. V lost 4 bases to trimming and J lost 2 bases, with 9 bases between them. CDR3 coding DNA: TGTGCCATCAGTGTGGAGGGAGCCTACGAGCAGTACTTC. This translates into CAISVEGAYEQYF.

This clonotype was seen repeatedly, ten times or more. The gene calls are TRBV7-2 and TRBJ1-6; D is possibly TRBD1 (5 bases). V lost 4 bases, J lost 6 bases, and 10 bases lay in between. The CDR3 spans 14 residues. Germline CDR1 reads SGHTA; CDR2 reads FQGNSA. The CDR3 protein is CASSSGPLNSPLHF. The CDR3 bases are TGTGCCAGCAGCTCGGGACCGCTTAATTCACCCCTCCACTTT.

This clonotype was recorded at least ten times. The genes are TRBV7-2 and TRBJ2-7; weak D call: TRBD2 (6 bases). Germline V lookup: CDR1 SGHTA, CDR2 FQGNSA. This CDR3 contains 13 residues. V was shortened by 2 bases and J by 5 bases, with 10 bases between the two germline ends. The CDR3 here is CASSLRREHEQYF. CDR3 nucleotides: TGTGCCAGCAGCTTAAGGAGGGAACACGAGCAGTACTTC. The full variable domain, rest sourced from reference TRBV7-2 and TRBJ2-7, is GAGVSQSPSNKVTEKGKDVELRCDPISGHTALYWYRQSLGQGLEFLIYFQGNSAPDKSGLPSDRFSAERTGGSVSTLTIQRTQQEDSAVYLCASSLRREHEQYFGPGTRLTVT.